The 10 T cell receptor beta chains given below trace back to one sample, sequenced in a study of blood T cell repertoires in COVID-19. Clones were sequenced by immunoSEQ multiplex PCR, and TCRdb holds only the in-frame ones, with some missing. The sample comprises some 220,000 clones, around 80% of which are singletons, and 5.5% to 8.5% rests with the top ten. The sequenced sample was peripheral blood. All receptors come from a woman between 65 and 79 years old with acute or convalescent COVID-19.

The chain joins TRBV7-8 to TRBJ2-7, with 9 positions matching TRBD1. Germline V CDR1 and CDR2: SGHVS, FQNEAQ. CDR3 length: 14 amino acids. The junction had 8 bases not matched to a gene; V was cut back by 7 bases and J by 4 bases. The CDR3 here is CASTPGQGQYEQYF. The CDR3 DNA reads as TGTGCCAGCACCCCCGGACAGGGGCAATACGAGCAGTACTTC.

This chain's CDR3 is CASSSSGAQETQYF. The CDR3 bases are TGTGCCAGCAGCTCTAGCGGGGCTCAAGAGACCCAGTACTTC. The chain uses TRBV7-9 and TRBJ2-5, with TRBD2 matching over 9 bases. The V gene end was trimmed by 4 bases and the J gene end by 2 bases; junction bases not matched to a gene: 2. The CDR3 is made up of 14 amino acids. Germline lookup yields CDR1 SEHNR and CDR2 FQNEAQ (reference sequence).

This clone came up a few times. This chain joins TRBV7-8 and TRBJ2-3; the D is unclear. The V gene's germline CDR1 is SGHVS and CDR2 FQNEAQ. Trimming pared 3 bases from V and 4 bases from J, leaving 11 bases between. The CDR3 consists of 14 residues. This chain's CDR3 is CASSFISSADTQYF. The CDR3 DNA reads TGTGCCAGCAGCTTTATTAGTTCCGCAGATACGCAGTATTTT.

The chain combines TRBV9 with TRBJ2-3; TRBD2 agrees at 7 bases. The germline V gene encodes CDR1 SGDLS and CDR2 YYNGEE. The V segment lost 4 bases and the J segment 4 bases; nucleotides outside the gene matches: 6. CDR3 size: 14 residues. CDR3 sequence: CASSSRDYADTQYF. DNA of the CDR3: TGTGCCAGCAGCTCCCGGGACTACGCAGATACGCAGTATTTT. Drawing the rest from reference TRBV9 and TRBJ2-3, the complete variable domain is DSGVTQTPKHLITATGQRVTLRCSPRSGDLSVYWYQQSLDQGLQFLIQYYNGEERAKGNILERFSAQQFPDLHSELNLSSLELGDSALYFCASSSRDYADTQYFGPGTRLTVL.

This clone was recorded once. At one boundary the junction diverges from the germline segment, which might be a read error. This chain uses TRBV12-3 or TRBV12-4 with TRBJ2-5; D gene ambiguous. This CDR3 contains 12 residues. The CDR3 reads CASSLVAEAQYF. CDR3 bases: TGTGCCAGCAGTTTGGTCGCAGAGGCCCAGTACTTC.

The chain recombines TRBV4-1 with TRBJ1-6; 7 bases match TRBD1. The germline CDR1 and CDR2 sequences are MGHRA and YSYEKL. With 4 bases clipped from V and 8 bases from J, the junction kept 11 bases outside the gene matches. The CDR3 is 16 amino acids. The CDR3 reads CASSRQGVVQDSPLHF. The CDR3 nucleotides read TGCGCCAGCAGCCGCCAGGGGGTGGTACAGGATTCACCCCTCCACTTT.

This chain joins TRBV25-1 and TRBJ2-1, with D maybe TRBD1 (5 bases). V lost 2 bases, J lost 3 bases, and 11 bases lay in between. Germline lookup yields CDR1 MGHDK and CDR2 SYGVNS. The CDR3 is 15 amino acids. The CDR3 here is CASSEVQANYNEQFF. The CDR3 DNA follows: TGTGCCAGCAGTGAAGTACAGGCCAACTACAATGAGCAGTTCTTC.

The chain links TRBV5-1 to TRBJ1-4; no firm D call. Germline loops: CDR1 SGHRS, CDR2 YFSETQ. The CDR3 is 15 amino acids. The ends were cut back, 2 bases at V and 6 bases at J, with 14 bases in the middle. The CDR3 DNA reads TGCGCCAGCAGCTTATCTGGGAGGTTGGATGAAAAACTGTTTTTT. It encodes CASSLSGRLDEKLFF.

This chain links TRBV15 with TRBJ2-7; a weak D match, TRBD2 (5 bases). In germline, CDR1 is LNHNV, CDR2 YYDKDF (reference sequence). Trimming removed 5 bases at V and 1 base at J, with 12 bases between. The length of the CDR3 is 14 residues. CDR3 in amino acids: CATSPLTGSYEQYF. In DNA form, the CDR3 reads TGTGCCACCAGCCCCTTAACGGGATCCTACGAGCAGTACTTC.

This rearrangement joins TRBV6-6 to TRBJ1-2; 11 nucleotides match TRBD1. Germline assignment: CDR1 MNHNY and CDR2 SVGAGI (reference sequence). The CDR3 has 15 amino acids. V was clipped by 4 bases and J by 5 bases; unmatched bases: 6. CDR3 amino acids: CASSWDRGEPYGYTF. CDR3 nucleotide sequence: TGTGCCAGCAGTTGGGACAGGGGGGAACCTTATGGCTACACCTTC.